The 9 T cell receptor beta chains below were found in one sample sequenced in a study of response to subunit inactivated influenza vaccine. Each CDR3 protein is one row after TCRdb ran MiXCR on the RT-PCR reads. The sample shows roughly 780,000 distinct CDR3 sequences, approximately 18% of them seen only once. The source was PBMCs from blood, collected about 5 days after vaccination. The origin of the receptors is a man aged 45-65 years who received an inactivated influenza vaccine.

This chain joins TRBV20-1 and TRBJ2-3; 9 bases fit TRBD2. The length of the CDR3 is 15 residues. Germline V lookup: CDR1 DFQATT, CDR2 SNEGSKA (reference sequence). The junction had 6 bases not matched to a gene; V was cut back by 4 bases and J by 1 base. Here the CDR3 reads CSATQRGARTDTQYF. For the CDR3, the DNA is TGCAGTGCTACGCAGCGGGGGGCCCGCACAGATACGCAGTATTTT.

The chain recombines TRBV6-1 with TRBJ2-1, with 14 nucleotides matching TRBD2. The germline gives CDR1 MNHNS, CDR2 SASEGT. After removal of 6 bases from V and 10 bases from J, the junction contained 8 bases not matched to a gene. This CDR3 spans 15 amino acids. This CDR3 reads CASRPGLAGVREQFF. CDR3 coding DNA: TGTGCCAGCAGACCGGGACTAGCGGGAGTCCGCGAGCAGTTCTTC.

In this sample, this clonotype turned up a few times. The chain joins TRBV15 to TRBJ2-2; possibly TRBD1 for D (5 bases). Trimming took off 0 bases at V and 8 bases at J, with 13 bases between the two ends. This CDR3 comprises 15 residues. Germline CDR1 is LNHNV and CDR2 is YYDKDF (reference sequence). CDR3 loop: CATSRDIFRAGELFF. The CDR3 coding sequence is TGTGCCACCAGCAGAGATATTTTCAGGGCTGGGGAGCTGTTTTTT.

This clonotype was counted a few times. This chain links TRBV10-3 with TRBJ2-7; D not certain. V shed 3 bases and J shed 2 bases, with 8 bases lying between them. CDR1 ENHRY and CDR2 SYGVKD come from the germline V gene. The CDR3 is made up of 13 amino acids. The chain's CDR3 is CAISDFQTYEQYF. As DNA, the CDR3 is TGTGCCATCAGTGATTTTCAGACCTACGAGCAGTACTTC.

This chain uses TRBV20-1 with TRBJ1-1; D possibly corresponds to TRBD1 (6 bases). The CDR3 covers 13 residues. Germline V gene data show CDR1 as DFQATT and CDR2 as SNEGSKA (reference sequence). The CDR3 protein is CSAPRGANTEAFF. The CDR3 nucleotides read TGCAGCGCCCCCAGGGGAGCGAACACTGAAGCTTTCTTT.

The rearrangement links TRBV9 to TRBJ2-7; 8 bases are shared with TRBD2. The CDR3 is made up of 14 amino acids. J lost 0 bases, V lost 3 bases, and 2 bases had no gene match. Germline CDR1 SGDLS, CDR2 YYNGEE. CDR3 protein: CASSGRGGSYEQYF. For the CDR3, the DNA is TGTGCCAGCAGCGGTCGGGGGGGCTCCTACGAGCAGTACTTC.

This clonotype was seen only a few times. The CDR3: CASGCEASDFDRGQSYEQYF. The CDR3 nucleotides read TGTGCTAGTGGTTGCGAAGCGTCGGACTTCGACAGGGGGCAATCCTACGAGCAGTACTTC. This chain joins TRBV12-5 and TRBJ2-7; 10 bases are a match to TRBD1. V was pared by 4 bases and J by 1 base, with 19 bases of the junction left unmatched. The CDR3 loop spans 20 amino acids. CDR1 and CDR2 (germline): LGHNT, FRNRAP.

The sample holds a few counts of this clonotype. This chain joins TRBV12-3 or TRBV12-4 and TRBJ2-1; the match to TRBD2 covers 14 bases. The trim removed 8 bases at V and 8 bases at J, leaving 11 bases unmatched. The CDR3 extends over 16 amino acids. This chain's CDR3 is CASGRAGTSGSDEQFF. CDR3 in DNA: TGTGCCAGCGGGAGGGCCGGGACTAGCGGGAGCGATGAGCAGTTCTTC.

This clonotype was found a few times. The chain couples TRBV7-2 to TRBJ2-1, with 8 bases aligning to TRBD2. Trimming removed 1 base from V and 8 bases from J; junction bases left unmatched: 4. CDR3 length: 14 residues. Germline CDR1 reads SGHTA; CDR2 reads FQGNSA. CDR3 bases: TGTGCCAGCAGCTTAGGACGGGAGGGCCATGAGCAGTTCTTC. It translates to CASSLGREGHEQFF.